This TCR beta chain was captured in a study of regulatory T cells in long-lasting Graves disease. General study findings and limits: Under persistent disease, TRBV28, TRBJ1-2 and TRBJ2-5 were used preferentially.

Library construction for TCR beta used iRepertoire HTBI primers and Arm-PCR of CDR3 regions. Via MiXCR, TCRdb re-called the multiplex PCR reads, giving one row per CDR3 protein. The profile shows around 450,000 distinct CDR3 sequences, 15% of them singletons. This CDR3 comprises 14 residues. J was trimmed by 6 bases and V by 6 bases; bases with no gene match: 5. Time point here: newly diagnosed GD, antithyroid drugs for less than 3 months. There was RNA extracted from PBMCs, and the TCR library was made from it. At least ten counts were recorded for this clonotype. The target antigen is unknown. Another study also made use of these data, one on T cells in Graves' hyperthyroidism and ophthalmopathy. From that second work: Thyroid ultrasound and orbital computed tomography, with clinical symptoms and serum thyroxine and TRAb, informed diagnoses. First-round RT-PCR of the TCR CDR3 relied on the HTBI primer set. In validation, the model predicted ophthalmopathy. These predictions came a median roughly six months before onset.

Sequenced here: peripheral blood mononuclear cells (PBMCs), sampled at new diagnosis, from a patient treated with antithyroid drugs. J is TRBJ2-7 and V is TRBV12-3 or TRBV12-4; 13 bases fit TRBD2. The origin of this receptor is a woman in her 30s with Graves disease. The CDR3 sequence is CASRPTSGRGEQYF. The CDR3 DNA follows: TGTGCCAGCAGACCTACTAGCGGGAGGGGCGAGCAGTACTTC.